This T cell receptor (beta chain) was profiled in a study of Ad26.COV2.S vaccination and SARS-CoV-2 variants. The study, taken as a whole, reports: Substantial breadth was reported for post-vaccination spike-specific CD8+ and CD4+ T cells. Researchers cautioned that TCR breadth and depth analyses may have underestimated total T cell responses.

The sample's treatment: some 19 received Ad26.COV2.S at low or high dose, single or two shots; a few received placebo; per-sample allocation not given. Day 63 after the first vaccine or placebo injection was the time point for sampling. Boston provided a donor who was an adult aged 18-55 years. This table comes from immunoSEQ multiplex PCR, and its TCRdb copy is limited to in-frame clones, with some not included. Here the sample spans 450,000 to 550,000 clones, approximately 89% being singletons. The V gene's germline CDR1 is SGHRS and CDR2 YFSETQ. V was cut by 0 bases and J by 1 base, with 16 bases left in between. The CDR3 runs to 17 residues. In regard to this clone: The antigen is not known.

The source of this sequence is a person aged 18-65 years who received the Ad26.COV2.S COVID-19 vaccine or a placebo. V and J are TRBV5-1 and TRBJ1-1; D might be TRBD1 (5 bases). The sample here was peripheral blood, taken in a trial of Ad26.COV2.S vaccine versus placebo. CDR3 loop: CASSLGPARGTNTEAFF. The CDR3 nucleotides read TGCGCCAGCAGCTTGGGTCCAGCCCGGGGGACGAACACTGAAGCTTTCTTT.